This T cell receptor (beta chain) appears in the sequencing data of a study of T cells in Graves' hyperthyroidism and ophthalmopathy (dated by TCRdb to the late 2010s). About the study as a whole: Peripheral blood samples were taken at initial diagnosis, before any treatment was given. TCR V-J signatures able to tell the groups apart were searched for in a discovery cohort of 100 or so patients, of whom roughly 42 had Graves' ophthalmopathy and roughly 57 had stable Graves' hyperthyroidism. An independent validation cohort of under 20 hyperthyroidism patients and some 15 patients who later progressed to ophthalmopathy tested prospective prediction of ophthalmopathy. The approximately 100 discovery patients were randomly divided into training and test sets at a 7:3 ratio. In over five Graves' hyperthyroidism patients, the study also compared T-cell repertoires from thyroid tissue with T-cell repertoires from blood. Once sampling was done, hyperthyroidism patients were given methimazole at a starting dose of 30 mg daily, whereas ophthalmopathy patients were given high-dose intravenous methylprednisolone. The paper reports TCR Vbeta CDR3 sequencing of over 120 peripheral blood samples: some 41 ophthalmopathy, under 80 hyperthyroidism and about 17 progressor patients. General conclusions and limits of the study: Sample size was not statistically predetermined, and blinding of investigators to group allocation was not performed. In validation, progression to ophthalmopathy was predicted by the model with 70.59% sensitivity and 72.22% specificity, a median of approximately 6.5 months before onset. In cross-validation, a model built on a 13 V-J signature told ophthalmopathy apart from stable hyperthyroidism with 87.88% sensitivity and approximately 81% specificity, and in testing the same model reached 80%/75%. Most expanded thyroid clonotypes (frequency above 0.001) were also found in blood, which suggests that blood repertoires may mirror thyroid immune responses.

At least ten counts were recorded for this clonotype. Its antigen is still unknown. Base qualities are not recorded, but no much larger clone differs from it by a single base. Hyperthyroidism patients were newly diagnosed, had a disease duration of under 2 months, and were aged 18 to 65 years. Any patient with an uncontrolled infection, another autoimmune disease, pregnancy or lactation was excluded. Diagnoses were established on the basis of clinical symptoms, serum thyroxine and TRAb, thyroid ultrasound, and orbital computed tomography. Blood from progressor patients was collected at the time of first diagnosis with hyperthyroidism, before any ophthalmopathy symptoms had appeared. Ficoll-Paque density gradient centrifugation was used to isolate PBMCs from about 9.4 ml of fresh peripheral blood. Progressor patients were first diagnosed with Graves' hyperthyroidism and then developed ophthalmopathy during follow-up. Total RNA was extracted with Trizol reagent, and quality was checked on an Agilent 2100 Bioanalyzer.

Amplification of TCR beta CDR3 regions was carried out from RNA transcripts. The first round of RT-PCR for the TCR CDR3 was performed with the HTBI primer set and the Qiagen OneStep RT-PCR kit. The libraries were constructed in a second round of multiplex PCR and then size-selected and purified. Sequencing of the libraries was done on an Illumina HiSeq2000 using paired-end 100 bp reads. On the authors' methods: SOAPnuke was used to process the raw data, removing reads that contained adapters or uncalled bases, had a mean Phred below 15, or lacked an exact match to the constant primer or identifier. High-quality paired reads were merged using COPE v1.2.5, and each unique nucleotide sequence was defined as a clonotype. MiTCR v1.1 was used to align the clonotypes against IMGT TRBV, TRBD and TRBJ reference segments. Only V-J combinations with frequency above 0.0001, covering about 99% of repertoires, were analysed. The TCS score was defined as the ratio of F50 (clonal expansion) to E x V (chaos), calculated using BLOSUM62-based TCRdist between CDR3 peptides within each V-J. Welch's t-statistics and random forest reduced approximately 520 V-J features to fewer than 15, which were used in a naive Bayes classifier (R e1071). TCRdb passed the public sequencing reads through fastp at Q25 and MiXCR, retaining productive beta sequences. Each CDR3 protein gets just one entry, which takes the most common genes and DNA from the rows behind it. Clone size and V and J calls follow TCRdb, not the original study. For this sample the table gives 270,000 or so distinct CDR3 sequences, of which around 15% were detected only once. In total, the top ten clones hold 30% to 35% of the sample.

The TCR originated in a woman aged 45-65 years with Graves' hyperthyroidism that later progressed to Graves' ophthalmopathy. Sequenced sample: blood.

At the DNA level, the sequence is TGTGCCAGCACCATACCCCTCTGTCCGGGACAGGGATGGTACGAGCAGTACTTC. Its amino acids are CASTIPLCPGQGWYEQYF. The rearranged segments are TRBV12-3 or TRBV12-4 and TRBJ2-7; TRBD1 agrees with 9 junctional bases. Trimming leaves V shorter by 7 bases and J shorter by 4 bases, with the junction holding 20 bases beyond the gene matches. Measured from the cysteine to the phenylalanine, the CDR3 is 18 residues long. Only the CDR3 DNA is retained, 54 bases long and in frame from the first base.